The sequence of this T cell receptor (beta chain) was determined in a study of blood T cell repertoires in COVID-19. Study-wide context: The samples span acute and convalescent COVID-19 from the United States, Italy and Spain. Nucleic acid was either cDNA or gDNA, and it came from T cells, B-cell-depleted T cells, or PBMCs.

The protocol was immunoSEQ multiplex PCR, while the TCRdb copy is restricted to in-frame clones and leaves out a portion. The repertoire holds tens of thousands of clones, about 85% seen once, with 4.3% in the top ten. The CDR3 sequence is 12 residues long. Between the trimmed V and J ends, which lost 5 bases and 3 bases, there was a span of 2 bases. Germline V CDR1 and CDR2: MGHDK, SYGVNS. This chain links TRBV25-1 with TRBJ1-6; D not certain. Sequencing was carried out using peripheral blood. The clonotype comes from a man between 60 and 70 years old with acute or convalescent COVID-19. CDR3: CASSYYNSPLHF. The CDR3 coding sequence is TGTGCCAGCAGTTACTATAATTCACCCCTCCACTTT.